This passage covers 6 T cell receptor beta chains from one sample sequenced in a study of blood T cells in healthy people across ages. The authors ran a second PCR of about 7 to 11 cycles using a sample-barcoded 5' primer and a J-beta primer mix. TCRdb analysed the 5' RACE reads with MiXCR anew, one entry per CDR3 protein. The sample consists of hundreds of thousands of distinct CDR3 sequences, under 25% of them appearing once. What was sequenced was blood. The receptors stem from a man between 65 and 79 years old in good health.

The rearrangement links TRBV5-1 to TRBJ2-2, with D uncertain. The CDR3 is made up of 15 amino acids. Germline V gives CDR1 SGHRS, CDR2 YFSETQ. With 0 bases removed from V and 1 base from J, the gap between germline ends came to 7 bases. The DNA of the CDR3 is TGCGCCAGCAGCTTGGCCGCAGGGAACACCGGGGAGCTGTTTTTT. Its protein is CASSLAAGNTGELFF.

The chain recombines TRBV24-1 with TRBJ2-2; TRBD2 matches 10 bases. The germline V gene encodes CDR1 KGHDR and CDR2 SFDVKD. Unmatched junction bases numbered 7, after V lost 5 bases and J lost 2 bases. The CDR3 extends over 17 amino acids. CDR3 bases: TGTGCCACCAGTGTGCGACTAGCGGGTGTCAACACCGGGGAGCTGTTTTTT. Its translation is CATSVRLAGVNTGELFF.

The chain links TRBV3-1 to TRBJ2-2, with 9 bases aligning to TRBD2. This CDR3 region has 19 residues. Germline-derived CDR1 and CDR2 are LGHDT and YNNKEL (reference sequence). V trimming: 0 bases; J trimming: 0 bases; junction bases outside the gene matches: 8. The DNA for the CDR3 is TGTGCCAGCAGCCAAGATATCGCTAGCGGGGCATCGAACACCGGGGAGCTGTTTTTT. As protein: CASSQDIASGASNTGELFF.

The chain is built from TRBV6-6 and TRBJ2-1; weak D call: TRBD2 (5 bases). Looked up from germline, CDR1 is MNHNY and CDR2 is SVGAGI (reference sequence). V was cut by 5 bases and J by 8 bases, with 22 bases left in between. This CDR3 is 16 amino acids long. CDR3: CASSHRTSLGSDEQFF. CDR3 bases: TGTGCCAGCAGTCACCGGACGAGTTTGGGGAGCGATGAGCAGTTCTTC.

The gene calls are TRBV13 and TRBJ2-7, with a possible D match to TRBD1 (6 bases). The germline gives CDR1 PRHDT, CDR2 FYEKMQ (reference sequence). The V end was cut by 6 bases, the J end by 1 base, with 19 bases between. The CDR3 extends over 16 amino acids. The CDR3 DNA sequence: TGTGCCAGCAGTCTAACCCGGGACACTCTTTCCTACGAGCAGTACTTC. It yields the protein CASSLTRDTLSYEQYF. Full variable domain (outside the CDR3, taken from reference TRBV13 and TRBJ2-7): AAGVIQSPRHLIKEKRETATLKCYPIPRHDTVYWYQQGPGQDPQFLISFYEKMQSDKGSIPDRFSAQQFSDYHSELNMSSLELGDSALYFCASSLTRDTLSYEQYFGPGTRLTVT.

This clonotype was observed many times. This chain joins TRBV5-1 and TRBJ2-7; 10 bases align to TRBD2. Trimming at V came to 2 bases and at J to 3 bases, leaving 2 bases not matched to a gene. CDR3 size: 14 residues. Germline lookup yields CDR1 SGHRS and CDR2 YFSETQ. CDR3 sequence reads: CASSFPSGSYEQYF. The CDR3, as DNA: TGCGCCAGCAGCTTCCCTAGCGGGAGCTACGAGCAGTACTTC.